The entry below describes one T cell receptor (beta chain). Its cognate antigen is unknown. The sample carries other DNA sequences with the same CDR3. These data come from a study of immune evolution from preneoplasia to lung adenocarcinoma. Two lung cancer pathologists independently confirmed each histologic diagnosis. Macro-dissection enriched premalignant or tumor cells before nucleic acid extraction. Measured with immunoSEQ multiplex PCR; TCRdb has only the in-frame clones, and not every one. Among about 6,300 clones, about 80% were seen once, and the ten largest hold over 2.5%. Study-level findings and limits: From normal lung to invasive adenocarcinoma, top clone frequencies appeared to decrease.

CDR1 SGDLS and CDR2 YYNGEE come from the germline V gene. Trimming left V 0 bases short and J 10 bases short, with 14 bases between. The CDR3 runs to 14 residues. Sequenced input: FFPE minimally invasive lung adenocarcinoma tissue. The clonotype was recovered from a person between 55 and 80 years old with lung adenocarcinoma. The J gene is TRBJ2-1, the V gene TRBV9; unclear D gene. The CDR3 coding sequence is TGTGCCAGCAGCGTAGGGGCAGGCGGCCGGGAGCAGTTCTTC. It is translated as CASSVGAGGREQFF.